This entry concerns a single T cell receptor (beta chain). These data belong to a study of Tregs in tolerant kidney transplant recipients. Measured with immunoSEQ multiplex PCR; TCRdb has only the in-frame clones, and not every one. Among around 230,000 clones listed, approximately 83% were seen once. Germline V gene lookup returns CDR1 SGHRS and CDR2 YFSETQ. The CDR3 runs to 14 residues. V was cut by 0 bases and J by 6 bases, with 12 bases left in between. Sequenced: CD4+ T cells from blood. This clonotype originated in a human donor in good health. This chain joins TRBV5-1 and TRBJ1-1, with D hard to call. The CDR3 DNA reads as TGCGCCAGCAGCTTGGATCCCGGAACCGCTGAAGCTTTCTTT. Translated: CASSLDPGTAEAFF.